This TCR beta chain was retrieved from a study of T cell changes during pregnancy in multiple sclerosis. Libraries were prepared by immunoSEQ multiplex PCR; TCRdb keeps only in-frame clonotypes and omits some of them. Altogether fewer than 65,000 clones are present, about nine tenths being singletons, with the ten largest covering over 2%. The CDR3 runs to 16 residues. Germline assignment: CDR1 KGHSH and CDR2 LQKENI. V lost 1 base to trimming and J lost 5 bases; unmatched junction nucleotides: 5. The material was peripheral blood, obtained in the third trimester of pregnancy. The receptor's source is a female donor in good health, enrolled as a control in a pregnancy study. The V and J genes are TRBV18 and TRBJ2-2; 9 nucleotides align to TRBD1. The CDR3 is CASSPLPGQGTGELFF. The CDR3 bases are TGTGCCAGCTCACCACTCCCGGGACAGGGTACCGGGGAGCTGTTTTTT.